These 32 T cell receptor beta chains were sequenced from one sample in a study of shared clonotypes between healthy human individuals. Naive CD8 cells lacked CD45RO and underwent positive selection for CCR7, leaving out terminally differentiated effector memory CD45RA+ cells. Generated by immunoSEQ multiplex PCR, the TCRdb table keeps only in-frame clones and is missing some. The table lists around 1.9 million clones, 85% to 95% of them singletons. Material for sequencing was naive CD8+ T cells from PBMCs. These receptors were collected from a man aged 18 to 29 in good health. Some clones in this sample may be carry-over from other donors' samples.

The V gene is TRBV11-2, the J gene TRBJ2-3; D is perhaps TRBD2 (6 bases). Germline assignment: CDR1 SGHAT and CDR2 FQNNGV. The CDR3 runs to 16 residues. Trimming removed 2 bases from V and 0 bases from J, with 12 bases in between. The DNA for the CDR3 is TGTGCCAGCAGCTTAAACTGGGGGGAGAGCACAGATACGCAGTATTTT. Amino acid sequence: CASSLNWGESTDTQYF.

The chain joins TRBV9 to TRBJ1-3; D is unclear. The V end was cut by 2 bases, the J end by 2 bases, with 14 bases between. Germline CDR1 is SGDLS and CDR2 is YYNGEE. The CDR3 is made up of 16 amino acids. In DNA, the CDR3 is TGTGCCAGCAGCGTGGGCAGCTACTTGGCTGGAAACACCATATATTTT. Protein product: CASSVGSYLAGNTIYF.

This clone has only a few counts. J is TRBJ1-2 and V is TRBV15; no clear D gene. Trimming cost V 8 bases and J 3 bases, with 13 bases left between them. Germline loops: CDR1 LNHNV, CDR2 YYDKDF (reference sequence). This CDR3 is built from 13 residues. The CDR3 nucleotides read TGTGCCACCGCCCTTCCGGGAGACTATGGCTACACCTTC. Amino acids: CATALPGDYGYTF.

This sequence joins TRBV9 and TRBJ2-5, with D perhaps TRBD1 (5 bases). The germline V and J ends were trimmed by 6 bases and 3 bases, with 9 bases remaining between them. This CDR3 is built from 12 residues. CDR1 and CDR2 (germline): SGDLS, YYNGEE. The CDR3 DNA follows: TGTGCCAGCAAGGGGTGGGAAGAGACCCAGTACTTC. Translated: CASKGWEETQYF.

The rearrangement joins TRBV7-3 to TRBJ2-7; 10 positions match TRBD1. V was clipped by 5 bases and J by 7 bases; unmatched bases: 8. This CDR3 has 14 residues. The germline CDR1 and CDR2 sequences are SGHTA and FQGTGA. Here the CDR3 reads CASSPDRGLGEQYF. The DNA of the CDR3 is TGTGCCAGCAGCCCGGACAGGGGGTTGGGGGAGCAGTACTTC.

The V call is TRBV7-9, the J call TRBJ2-7; 10 bases fit TRBD2. This CDR3 region has 15 residues. V lost 7 bases to trimming and J lost 3 bases; unmatched junction nucleotides: 9. Germline lookup yields CDR1 SEHNR and CDR2 FQNEAQ (reference sequence). The CDR3 is CASTSGLAQFYEQYF. The CDR3, as DNA: TGTGCCAGCACCTCGGGACTAGCGCAATTCTACGAGCAGTACTTC.

The genes are TRBV28 and TRBJ1-2; D not certain. CDR1 is MDHEN, CDR2 SYDVKM, per germline. The CDR3 extends over 14 amino acids. The V end lost 2 bases, the J end lost 2 bases, and 9 bases lay between the germline ends. The CDR3 here is CASSLIDGNYGYTF. CDR3 DNA: TGTGCCAGCAGTTTAATTGACGGCAACTATGGCTACACCTTC.

The J gene is TRBJ1-2, the V gene TRBV28; tentatively, D is TRBD1 (5 bases). V was cut by 6 bases and J by 5 bases, with 16 bases left in between. Germline CDR1 MDHEN, CDR2 SYDVKM. The CDR3 has 14 residues. The chain's CDR3 is CASRVGPFRYGYTF. The CDR3 DNA reads TGTGCCAGCAGAGTGGGACCCTTTAGATATGGCTACACCTTC.

About this clone: Compared with germline, one end of the junction differs, possibly owing to a read error. The chain joins TRBV7-8 to TRBJ1-3; D remains ambiguous. CDR3 length: 14 amino acids. Germline CDR1 and CDR2: SGHVS and FQNEAQ. CDR3 sequence: CASSPLDSGNAIYF. CDR3 sequence (DNA): TGTGCCAGCAGCCCCCTGGACTCTGGAAACGCCATATATTTT.

For the CDR3, the DNA is TGTGCCAGCAGTGGCCGGATTTCGCTGAACACTGAAGCTTTCTTT. Protein product: CASSGRISLNTEAFF. This chain uses TRBV6-1 with TRBJ1-1; D call uncertain. The CDR3 consists of 15 residues. Germline lookup yields CDR1 MNHNS and CDR2 SASEGT. V dropped 4 bases and J dropped 0 bases, with 12 bases sitting between them.

The J gene is TRBJ2-7, the V gene TRBV28; D uncertain. CDR3 size: 13 residues. The V and J ends lost 5 bases and 1 base respectively, with 9 bases between them. Germline V gene sequence: CDR1 MDHEN, CDR2 SYDVKM. This chain's CDR3 is CASSPIKSYEQYF. As DNA, the CDR3 is TGTGCCAGCAGTCCAATAAAGTCCTACGAGCAGTACTTC. Supplemented by reference TRBV28 and TRBJ2-7, the full variable domain reads DVKVTQSSRYLVKRTGEKVFLECVQDMDHENMFWYRQDPGLGLRLIYFSYDVKMKEKGDIPEGYSVSREKKERFSLILESASTNQTSMYLCASSPIKSYEQYFGPGTRLTVT.

The chain combines TRBV9 with TRBJ2-1; TRBD1 is a possible D gene (5 bases). Germline V gene lookup returns CDR1 SGDLS and CDR2 YYNGEE. V lost 4 bases to trimming and J lost 0 bases, with 29 bases between them. This CDR3 region has 21 residues. CDR3 nucleotide sequence: TGTGCCAGCAGCCCCCGGACCCGGGCAGGGCCCTACACGAGCTCCTACAATGAGCAGTTCTTC. Residues: CASSPRTRAGPYTSSYNEQFF.

Only a few counts were recorded for this clone. V gene TRBV9 combines with J gene TRBJ1-2; 7 positions agree with TRBD1. The germline gives CDR1 SGDLS, CDR2 YYNGEE. The CDR3 contains 16 residues. The ends lost 0 bases at V and 4 bases at J; junction bases unmatched: 9. In DNA, the CDR3 is TGTGCCAGCAGCGTAGCTCCCACAGGGGATGGCTATGGCTACACCTTC. Translated: CASSVAPTGDGYGYTF. Supplemented by reference TRBV9 and TRBJ1-2, the full variable domain reads DSGVTQTPKHLITATGQRVTLRCSPRSGDLSVYWYQQSLDQGLQFLIQYYNGEERAKGNILERFSAQQFPDLHSELNLSSLELGDSALYFCASSVAPTGDGYGYTFGSGTRLTVV.

This chain joins TRBV6-5 and TRBJ2-7, with no clear D. V was shortened by 0 bases and J by 7 bases, with 13 bases between the two germline ends. CDR3 size: 14 residues. Germline V lookup: CDR1 MNHEY, CDR2 SVGAGI. The CDR3, as DNA: TGTGCCAGCAGTTACTCGAGACTGCCGTGGGAGCAGTACTTC. It specifies CASSYSRLPWEQYF.

J is TRBJ2-5 and V is TRBV7-9, with D possibly TRBD1 on 6 matching bases. The CDR3 has 16 residues. Per germline, CDR1 SEHNR and CDR2 FQNEAQ (reference sequence). V lost 5 bases and J 2 bases, leaving 18 bases between the germline ends. The CDR3 loop is CASSGTFGSVQETQYF. CDR3 sequence (DNA): TGTGCCAGCAGCGGGACATTTGGTTCGGTACAAGAGACCCAGTACTTC.

The chain has TRBV7-6 and TRBJ2-3; 7 bases match TRBD2. The CDR3 is 19 residues long. J gave up 3 bases and V 5 bases, and 20 bases lay outside the gene matches. Germline CDR1 reads SGHVS; CDR2 reads FNYEAQ. The CDR3 DNA reads TGTGCCAGCAGCCCCCATCACCCGATGCTAGCGGAGCTAACAGATACGCAGTATTTT. Amino acid sequence: CASSPHHPMLAELTDTQYF. Combining the CDR3 with reference TRBV7-6 and TRBJ2-3 gives the whole variable domain GAGVSQSPRYKVTKRGQDVALRCDPISGHVSLYWYRQALGQGPEFLTYFNYEAQQDKSGLPNDRFSAERPEGSISTLTIQRTEQRDSAMYRCASSPHHPMLAELTDTQYFGPGTRLTVL.

This clone was picked up one time. The chain uses TRBV29-1 and TRBJ1-1; 9 nucleotides align to TRBD1. CDR1 is SQVTM and CDR2 is ANQGSEA in the germline V gene. CDR3 length: 15 amino acids. After removal of 6 bases from V and 0 bases from J, the junction contained 8 bases not matched to a gene. For the CDR3, the DNA is TGCAGCGTGCTCGGACAGGGGCTCATGAACACTGAAGCTTTCTTT. Translation gives CSVLGQGLMNTEAFF. Filled out from reference TRBV29-1 and TRBJ1-1, the complete variable domain reads SAVISQKPSRDICQRGTSLTIQCQVDSQVTMMFWYRQQPGQSLTLIATANQGSEATYESGFVIDKFPISRPNLTFSTLTVSNMSPEDSSIYLCSVLGQGLMNTEAFFGQGTRLTVV.

As concerns this clone: In the same sample, other DNA sequences code for this CDR3. This chain uses TRBV28 with TRBJ2-7, with 8 bases matching TRBD1. CDR1 is MDHEN, CDR2 SYDVKM, per germline. Germline trimming cut 6 bases from V and 0 bases from J; bases unmatched to any gene: 7. The CDR3 is 15 amino acids. This CDR3 reads CASSPGQGISYEQYF. The CDR3, as DNA: TGTGCCAGCAGCCCCGGACAGGGAATCTCCTACGAGCAGTACTTC.

Details on this clone: Distinct nucleotide sequences in the sample also encode this CDR3. The chain links TRBV5-1 to TRBJ2-7; 8 positions agree with TRBD2. The V gene end was trimmed by 2 bases and the J gene end by 7 bases; junction bases not matched to a gene: 2. CDR1 SGHRS and CDR2 YFSETQ come from the germline V gene. CDR3 length: 12 amino acids. The CDR3 region has the DNA TGCGCCAGCAGCTTCGGCGGGAGGGAGCAGTACTTC. Translated, it gives CASSFGGREQYF. The full variable domain, completed using reference TRBV5-1 and TRBJ2-7, is KAGVTQTPRYLIKTRGQQVTLSCSPISGHRSVSWYQQTPGQGLQFLFEYFSETQRNKGNFPGRFSGRQFSNSRSEMNVSTLELGDSALYLCASSFGGREQYFGPGTRLTVT.

Notes on this clone: The identical CDR3 is also encoded by other nucleotide sequences in the sample. This chain uses TRBV27 with TRBJ2-1; tentative D call: TRBD2 (7 bases). The CDR3 consists of 15 residues. The V end lost 6 bases, the J end lost 0 bases, and 12 bases lay between the germline ends. Germline V gene sequence: CDR1 MNHEY, CDR2 SMNVEV (reference sequence). The CDR3 here is CASSLGGPSYNEQFF. In DNA, the CDR3 is TGTGCCAGCAGCTTGGGGGGGCCCTCCTACAATGAGCAGTTCTTC.

Turning to this clone: Other DNA sequences in this specimen translate into the identical CDR3. This sequence joins TRBV27 and TRBJ2-7, with 11 bases aligning to TRBD1. V was clipped by 4 bases and J by 1 base; unmatched bases: 3. Per germline, CDR1 MNHEY and CDR2 SMNVEV (reference sequence). The CDR3 is made up of 15 amino acids. The chain's CDR3 is CASSSGTGGSYEQYF. CDR3 coding DNA: TGTGCCAGCAGTTCCGGGACAGGGGGTTCCTACGAGCAGTACTTC.

V gene TRBV27 combines with J gene TRBJ2-1; perhaps D is TRBD1 or TRBD2 (6 bases each). Per the germline V gene, CDR1 is MNHEY and CDR2 is SMNVEV (reference sequence). The V end was cut by 3 bases, the J end by 5 bases, with 14 bases between. This CDR3 has 15 amino acids. CDR3 loop: CASSFNRGGHNEQFF. DNA for the CDR3: TGTGCCAGCAGTTTTAACAGAGGGGGGCACAATGAGCAGTTCTTC.

The gene calls are TRBV27 and TRBJ2-1; no clear D. The CDR3 is made up of 16 amino acids. The V gene lost 5 bases and the J gene lost 0 bases, with 14 bases spanning the gap. Germline values: CDR1 MNHEY, CDR2 SMNVEV (reference sequence). CDR3 in amino acids: CASSPDWRSSYNEQFF. CDR3 in DNA: TGTGCCAGCAGTCCCGACTGGCGGAGCTCCTACAATGAGCAGTTCTTC.

CDR3 sequence: CASSWNRGVGETQYF. The CDR3 region has the DNA TGCGCCAGCAGCTGGAACAGGGGCGTTGGGGAGACCCAGTACTTC. V gene TRBV5-1 combines with J gene TRBJ2-5; 7 bases agree with TRBD1. The length of the CDR3 is 15 residues. Germline CDR1 and CDR2: SGHRS and YFSETQ. V trimming: 3 bases; J trimming: 5 bases; junction bases outside the gene matches: 10.

V gene TRBV19 combines with J gene TRBJ2-7; 11 bases fit TRBD1. The CDR3 totals 15 residues. Trimming cost V 4 bases and J 6 bases; bases outside gene matches: 8. From germline, CDR1 is LNHDA and CDR2 SQIVND (reference sequence). CDR3 region: CASSTSGTGGSEQYF. The CDR3 bases are TGTGCCAGTAGTACCTCCGGGACAGGGGGTTCCGAGCAGTACTTC.

CDR3 amino acids: CASSSEYEQYF. Written as DNA, the CDR3 is TGTGCCAGCAGCTCGGAGTACGAGCAGTACTTC. This chain joins TRBV7-8 and TRBJ2-7, with D unresolved. The CDR3 runs to 11 residues. V was pared by 4 bases and J by 4 bases, with 5 bases between. The V gene's germline CDR1 is SGHVS and CDR2 FQNEAQ.

The CDR3 reads CASSDPGLATLGDADTQYF. The CDR3 DNA sequence: TGTGCCAGCAGCGACCCCGGACTAGCGACCCTTGGAGACGCAGATACGCAGTATTTT. The rearrangement uses TRBV7-9 and TRBJ2-3, with 9 bases aligning to TRBD2. The CDR3 totals 19 residues. CDR1 is SEHNR and CDR2 is FQNEAQ in the germline V gene (reference sequence). The V gene end was trimmed by 5 bases and the J gene end by 4 bases; junction bases not matched to a gene: 19.

V is TRBV4-1 and J is TRBJ2-1, with 7 bases identical to TRBD1. CDR3 size: 14 residues. Germline V lookup: CDR1 MGHRA, CDR2 YSYEKL. V dropped 3 bases and J dropped 6; count of bases not matched to a gene: 5. The CDR3 sequence is CASSQLTGSNEQFF. CDR3 DNA: TGCGCCAGCAGCCAGTTGACAGGGAGCAATGAGCAGTTCTTC.

V usage is TRBV5-5 and J usage is TRBJ2-2; D is ambiguous. CDR3 length equals 14 residues. V shed 4 bases and J shed 1 base, with 8 bases lying between them. Germline V gene sequence: CDR1 SGHKS, CDR2 YYEKEE (reference sequence). CDR3 protein: CASSLELNTGELFF. CDR3 sequence (DNA): TGTGCCAGCAGCCTAGAGCTGAACACCGGGGAGCTGTTTTTT.

The V gene is TRBV19, the J gene TRBJ2-3; maybe TRBD2 (6 bases). Trimming stripped 4 bases from V and 5 bases from J, with 16 bases between. This CDR3 region has 15 residues. Looked up from germline, CDR1 is LNHDA and CDR2 is SQIVND (reference sequence). The CDR3 DNA sequence: TGTGCCAGTAGTAGGAGCGGGCCTCGCATAGATACGCAGTATTTT. This encodes CASSRSGPRIDTQYF.

The chain employs TRBV7-2 and TRBJ2-5; perhaps TRBD2 as D (6 bases). The tail of the sequence fits TRBJ2-7 better, so the J call may be wrong. The CDR3 totals 18 residues. CDR1 SGHTA and CDR2 FQGNSA come from the germline V gene. For the CDR3, the DNA is TGTGCCAGCAGCTTCGGGGCGGGGATAGGCCCCCTCGCCTACGAGCAGTACTTC. It specifies CASSFGAGIGPLAYEQYF.

This chain connects TRBV19 to TRBJ1-2, with no clear D. The CDR3 consists of 15 residues. The V end was cut by 5 bases, the J end by 10 bases, with 23 bases between. Germline V gives CDR1 LNHDA, CDR2 SQIVND (reference sequence). This CDR3 reads CASSRTPDGRSLYTF. The CDR3, as DNA: TGTGCCAGTAGTCGAACGCCCGATGGACGATCTCTCTACACCTTC.